These T cell receptor beta chains were read from a single sample in a study of regulatory T cells in long-lasting Graves disease. TCRdb ran MiXCR on the multiplex PCR reads and lists one entry per CDR3 protein. Here the sample spans 310,000 or so distinct CDR3 sequences, roughly a fifth being singletons. Material: peripheral blood mononuclear cells (PBMCs), obtained when the disease was refractory, from a patient treated with antithyroid drugs. These TCRs come from a female donor with Graves disease. Each CDR3 is given with its conserved first and last residue. The D gene is left open where the match is weak. The size of a clone is reported for some rows only, either as once, few or many, or as a class for expanded clones.

many TRBJ2-5 TRBV24-1 TRBD1 TGTGCCACCAGTGATCCGGGACAGTGCCATAGGAAGACCCAGTACTTC CATSDPGQCHRKTQYF
many TRBJ1-5 TRBV6-1 NA TGTGCCAGCAGATACCTCGACGGCATCAATCAGCCCCAGCATTTT CASRYLDGINQPQHF
many TRBJ2-5 TRBV7-9 NA TGTGCCAGCAGCTCAATAGCGGTGGGACAAGAGACCCAGTACTTC CASSSIAVGQETQYF
NA TRBJ1-3 TRBV7-2 NA TGTGCCAGCAGCTTAGCATCGGGGCCTCAAAACACCATATATTTT CASSLASGPQNTIYF
NA TRBJ1-5 TRBV6-2/TRBV6-3 TRBD1 TGTGCCAGCAGTGAACTACAGGGGCGACAGCCCCAGCATTTT CASSELQGRQPQHF
many TRBJ2-7 TRBV28 TRBD2 TGTGCCAGCAGTTTCCCAGCGGGAACCTACGAGCAGTACTTC CASSFPAGTYEQYF
few TRBJ2-4 TRBV20-1 TRBD1 TGCAGTGCTAGAAGTTTCCCGGACAGGCGGTTACGGGGAGCCAAAAACATTCAGTACTTC CSARSFPDRRLRGAKNIQYF
once TRBJ1-1 TRBV20-1 NA TGCAGTGCTAGAGATTCCAGGGAGGGCACTGAAGCTTTCTTT CSARDSREGTEAFF
NA TRBJ2-1 TRBV6-2/TRBV6-3 NA TGTGCCAGCACGTCGCCCCTTTTCGGTGAGCAGTTCTTC CASTSPLFGEQFF
NA TRBJ1-5 TRBV6-2/TRBV6-3 NA TGTGCCAGCAGTTACGTCCCCTATCAGCCCCAGCATTTT CASSYVPYQPQHF
few TRBJ2-5 TRBV6-5 TRBD2 TGTGCCAGCAGTTGGCGGGAGGGCGGAGAGACCCAGTACTTC CASSWREGGETQYF
few TRBJ1-6 TRBV28 TRBD1 TGTGCCAGCAGTTCATTGGACAGGATGAATTCACCCCTCCACTTT CASSSLDRMNSPLHF
few TRBJ1-1 TRBV7-9 TRBD1 TGTGCCAGCAGCGTGGGACAGGGTTCGGGGGCTGAAGCTTTCTTT CASSVGQGSGAEAFF
many TRBJ2-5 TRBV3-1 TRBD1 TGTGCCAGCAGCCGCCGGGACAGAAGAAAAGAGACCCAGTACTTC CASSRRDRRKETQYF
NA TRBJ2-2 TRBV7-2 NA TGTGCCAGCAGCCCACTTTCGGGTGGGGGAACCGGGGAGCTGTTTTTT CASSPLSGGGTGELFF
NA TRBJ2-5 TRBV5-1 NA TGCGCCAGCAGCTCCGGCAGGGTGGACGAGACCCAGTACTTC CASSSGRVDETQYF
few TRBJ2-7 TRBV27 TRBD1 TGTGCCAGCAGTTTAACGGGACAGGGGTCCTACGAGCAGTACTTC CASSLTGQGSYEQYF
NA TRBJ1-2 TRBV7-3 TRBD1 TGTGCCAGCAGCTTGACAGGGGAGGGGGACTATGGCAACACCTTC CASSLTGEGDYGNTF
NA TRBJ2-1 TRBV20-1 NA TGCAGTGCTCTAGCCGGTAGCGCGTCCAATGAGCAGTTCTTC CSALAGSASNEQFF
many TRBJ2-7 TRBV20-1 TRBD2 TGCAGTGCTAGAGATTGGGCTAGCGGGAGCTACGAGCAGTACTTC CSARDWASGSYEQYF
few TRBJ1-5 TRBV4-2 TRBD1 TGTGCCAGCAGCCAAGAGACAGGGTATGGCAATCAGCCCCAGCATTTT CASSQETGYGNQPQHF
many TRBJ1-6 TRBV20-1 NA TGCAGTGTTCCGGGACACCTGAATTCACCCCTCCACTTT CSVPGHLNSPLHF
many TRBJ1-6 TRBV7-8 NA TGTGCCAGCAGCCCCGTGTCCTCGCTAGTCTATAATTCACCCCTCCACTTT CASSPVSSLVYNSPLHF
few TRBJ2-2 TRBV27 NA TGTGCCAGCCCTAAGGGTAGCGGTCTCCAGAACACCGGGGAGCTGTTTTTT CASPKGSGLQNTGELFF
many TRBJ2-7 TRBV12-3/TRBV12-4 TRBD1 TGTGCCAGCAGCGGAACAGGGGTTCAGTACTTC CASSGTGVQYF
many TRBJ2-5 TRBV9 NA TGTGCCAGCAGCGTAGCTGGGGGGACGGAGACCCAGTACTTC CASSVAGGTETQYF
NA TRBJ1-1 TRBV5-1 NA TGCGCCAGCAGCTTGGGGGACTTATTAGACTCTGAAGCTTTCTTT CASSLGDLLDSEAFF
many TRBJ2-5 TRBV28 NA TGTGCCAGCAGTTTACATTTAGGGTCGGAGACCCAGTACTTC CASSLHLGSETQYF
many TRBJ1-2 TRBV3-1 TRBD1 TGTGCCAGCAGCCAAGGTCTCGGGACAGAGTATGGCTACACCTTC CASSQGLGTEYGYTF
NA TRBJ1-2 TRBV4-3 NA TGCGCCAGCAGCCAAGATAAAGGGATCGAATATGGCTACACCTTC CASSQDKGIEYGYTF
few TRBJ1-6 TRBV28 NA TGTGCCAGCAGTTTTTGGTACTCTCTGGGGGACGGGTCACCCCTCCACTTT CASSFWYSLGDGSPLHF
many TRBJ1-1 TRBV28 TRBD1 TGTGCCAGCAGCCGGGGACAGGGAAGGGTTGAAGCTTTCTTT CASSRGQGRVEAFF
NA TRBJ2-7 TRBV6-2/TRBV6-3 TRBD1 TGTGCCAGCAGTTACTCCACAGGGGGAGATATAGGGCAGTACTTC CASSYSTGGDIGQYF
few TRBJ2-2 TRBV7-2 NA TGTGCCAGCAGCTTAGGGCGGACTCTCGACACCGGGGAGCTGTTTTTT CASSLGRTLDTGELFF
NA TRBJ2-3 TRBV10-3 NA TGTGCCATCAGTGCGGAGGGAGCTATCGCAGATACGCAGTATTTT CAISAEGAIADTQYF
NA TRBJ1-5 TRBV28 NA TGTGCCAGCAGACGCTACAGGGTGGGCTTCAATCAGCCCCAGCATTTT CASRRYRVGFNQPQHF